The 16 T cell receptor beta chains below were found in one sample sequenced in a study of cytomegalovirus exposure and HLA in healthy donors. This PCR relied on a set of 60 Vbeta primers and 13 Jbeta primers. Clones were read by immunoSEQ multiplex PCR, and TCRdb kept only the in-frame ones, dropping some. The profile shows about 130,000 clones, 60% to 80% of them singletons. Sequencing was done on a sample of PBMCs. The receptors were sampled from a man aged 25 to 40 in good health and CMV-seronegative.

V is TRBV7-7 and J is TRBJ2-1, with TRBD2 as a possible D gene (6 bases). This CDR3 has 16 residues. The V gene lost 5 bases and the J gene lost 0 bases, with 14 bases spanning the gap. Per the germline V gene, CDR1 is SSHAT and CDR2 is FNYEAQ (reference sequence). The CDR3 DNA reads as TGTGCCAGCAGCCCCATCGTGGGGGGCTCCTACAATGAGCAGTTCTTC. Its translation is CASSPIVGGSYNEQFF. Looking up the rest from reference TRBV7-7 and TRBJ2-1 gives the full variable domain: GAGVSQSPRYKVTKRGQDVTLRCDPISSHATLYWYQQALGQGPEFLTYFNYEAQPDKSGLPSDRFSAERPEGSISTLTIQRTEQRDSAMYRCASSPIVGGSYNEQFFGPGTRLTVL.

This chain connects TRBV7-2 to TRBJ2-7; 9 positions agree with TRBD2. The ends lost 2 bases at V and 0 bases at J; junction bases unmatched: 5. The CDR3 runs to 16 residues. Per the germline V gene, CDR1 is SGHTA and CDR2 is FQGNSA. The CDR3 bases are TGTGCCAGCAGCTTAACTGGCGGGGGGGCCTCCTACGAGCAGTACTTC. This encodes CASSLTGGGASYEQYF.

This sequence joins TRBV19 and TRBJ1-5, with TRBD1 as a possible D gene (6 bases). CDR3 length: 18 residues. The V gene lost 7 bases and the J gene lost 2 bases, with 24 bases spanning the gap. The germline V gene has CDR1 LNHDA and CDR2 SQIVND (reference sequence). The CDR3 coding sequence is TGTGCCAGTACGATTATCGGCAGGGGAGGGTCGGGCAATCAGCCCCAGCATTTT. This gives the protein CASTIIGRGGSGNQPQHF.

The CDR3 nucleotides are TGTGCCTGGACAGGGGAATTGAACACTGAAGCTTTCTTT. It is translated as CAWTGELNTEAFF. The V and J genes are TRBV30 and TRBJ1-1; possible D gene TRBD1, 6 bases. The CDR3 has 13 amino acids. CDR1 is GTSNPN, CDR2 SVGIG, per germline (reference sequence). V was shortened by 4 bases and J by 0 bases, with 9 bases between the two germline ends.

This rearrangement joins TRBV13 to TRBJ2-4, with no clear D. The CDR3 runs 13 residues. V was shortened by 2 bases and J by 2 bases, with 4 bases between the two germline ends. Germline V CDR1 and CDR2: PRHDT, FYEKMQ (reference sequence). The CDR3 loop reads CASSLYPKNIQYF. As DNA, the CDR3 is TGTGCCAGCAGCTTATATCCCAAAAACATTCAGTACTTC.

In the case of this clone: At one of its ends the junction is not consistent with the germline gene, which may arise from a read error. This rearrangement joins TRBV4-2 to TRBJ2-2; 11 positions match TRBD2. The CDR3 consists of 18 residues. The germline CDR1 and CDR2 sequences are LGHNA and YNFKEQ. The CDR3 reads CAGSQGNSGGAKTGELFF. CDR3 in DNA: TGTGCCGGCAGCCAAGGGAATAGCGGGGGGGCAAAAACCGGGGAGCTGTTTTTT.

The chain recombines TRBV19 with TRBJ1-2; D gene unclear. This CDR3 is 15 amino acids long. V lost 3 bases to trimming and J lost 4 bases, with 15 bases between them. The V gene's germline CDR1 is LNHDA and CDR2 SQIVND (reference sequence). The CDR3 DNA reads TGTGCCAGTAGTATTACTTTGGTCAATCTCTATGGCTACACCTTC. Protein product: CASSITLVNLYGYTF.

The chain joins TRBV28 to TRBJ2-5, with D possibly being TRBD2 (5 bases). V lost 2 bases and J 9 bases, leaving 16 bases between the germline ends. The CDR3 spans 14 residues. Germline V gene sequence: CDR1 MDHEN, CDR2 SYDVKM. CDR3 residues: CASSLGSGRGAQYF. The DNA for the CDR3 is TGTGCCAGCAGTTTAGGGTCGGGTCGGGGAGCCCAGTACTTC.

V usage is TRBV12-5 and J usage is TRBJ2-1; 15 positions match TRBD2. The V segment lost 5 bases and the J segment 10 bases; nucleotides outside the gene matches: 9. The CDR3 totals 16 residues. The germline gives CDR1 LGHNT, CDR2 FRNRAP. The CDR3 here is CASGPPGLAGGGEQFF. The CDR3 DNA sequence: TGTGCTAGTGGTCCCCCGGGACTAGCGGGGGGAGGGGAGCAGTTCTTC.

The chain's CDR3 is CASSVGLGEGHNEQFF. The CDR3 DNA reads TGTGCCAGCAGCGTAGGTTTAGGGGAGGGGCACAATGAGCAGTTCTTC. This chain connects TRBV9 to TRBJ2-1; TRBD2 agrees at 7 bases. V was clipped by 0 bases and J by 5 bases; unmatched bases: 8. The CDR3 loop spans 16 amino acids. CDR1 and CDR2 from the germline V gene are SGDLS and YYNGEE.

V gene TRBV28 combines with J gene TRBJ1-1, with TRBD1 as a possible D gene (6 bases). Germline loops: CDR1 MDHEN, CDR2 SYDVKM. V dropped 3 bases and J dropped 2 bases, with 16 bases sitting between them. This CDR3 spans 16 amino acids. The CDR3 nucleotides read TGTGCCAGCAGTTTGGGGGCGATATCCATAAACACTGAAGCTTTCTTT. Its protein product is CASSLGAISINTEAFF. The full variable domain, its missing parts supplied by reference TRBV28 and TRBJ1-1, is DVKVTQSSRYLVKRTGEKVFLECVQDMDHENMFWYRQDPGLGLRLIYFSYDVKMKEKGDIPEGYSVSREKKERFSLILESASTNQTSMYLCASSLGAISINTEAFFGQGTRLTVV.

The CDR3 spells CASSGGDRSEAFF. The CDR3 DNA reads TGTGCCAGCAGCGGGGGTGACAGGTCTGAAGCTTTCTTT. The gene calls are TRBV9 and TRBJ1-1; possibly TRBD1 for D (6 bases). V lost 3 bases and J 6 bases, leaving 12 bases between the germline ends. The CDR3 is 13 amino acids. Germline lookup yields CDR1 SGDLS and CDR2 YYNGEE.

The rearrangement joins TRBV5-4 to TRBJ2-7; 11 bases match TRBD1. Germline V gives CDR1 SGHNT, CDR2 YYREEE (reference sequence). With 4 bases clipped from V and 3 bases from J, the junction kept 6 bases outside the gene matches. There are 15 residues in the CDR3. This CDR3 is CASSARTGGNYEQYF. In nucleotides, the CDR3 is TGTGCCAGCAGCGCGCGGACAGGGGGCAACTACGAGCAGTACTTC.

The J gene is TRBJ2-2, the V gene TRBV7-8; D not resolved. Trimming stripped 5 bases from V and 7 bases from J, with 11 bases between. The germline V gene has CDR1 SGHVS and CDR2 FQNEAQ. The CDR3 is made up of 13 amino acids. The CDR3 here is CASSPMSHGELFF. The CDR3, as DNA: TGTGCCAGCAGCCCTATGAGTCACGGGGAGCTGTTTTTT. The entire variable domain, with the rest obtained from reference TRBV7-8 and TRBJ2-2, is as follows: GAGVSQSPRYKVAKRGQDVALRCDPISGHVSLFWYQQALGQGPEFLTYFQNEAQLDKSGLPSDRFFAERPEGSVSTLKIQRTQQEDSAVYLCASSPMSHGELFFGEGSRLTVL.

This clone was recorded only once. The chain joins TRBV19 to TRBJ1-4, with D hard to call. The CDR3 is 13 residues long. Trimming left V 4 bases short and J 0 bases short, with 3 bases between. Germline loops: CDR1 LNHDA, CDR2 SQIVND (reference sequence). CDR3: CASSRATNEKLFF. CDR3 nucleotides: TGTGCCAGTAGTAGAGCAACTAATGAAAAACTGTTTTTT.

This clone was recorded many times. The V call is TRBV5-6, the J call TRBJ1-2, with 8 bases aligning to TRBD1. The CDR3 loop spans 13 amino acids. From germline, CDR1 is SGHDT and CDR2 YYEEEE. V lost 4 bases to trimming and J lost 6 bases; unmatched junction nucleotides: 5. This CDR3 is CASSQTGEHGYTF. In nucleotides, the CDR3 is TGTGCCAGCAGCCAGACAGGGGAGCATGGCTACACCTTC.